Each of the 28 T cell receptor beta chains below was sequenced from the same sample in a study of blood T cell repertoires in COVID-19. The data were produced by immunoSEQ multiplex PCR, yet TCRdb's version contains in-frame clones alone and is incomplete. The sample includes 150,000 to 200,000 clones, approximately 86% of them seen just once. Sequenced material: peripheral blood. The receptors stem from a man aged 45-60 years with active or convalescent COVID-19.

This chain connects TRBV24-1 to TRBJ2-7; 12 nucleotides agree with TRBD2. Germline loops: CDR1 KGHDR, CDR2 SFDVKD. With 7 bases clipped from V and 4 bases from J, the junction kept 4 bases outside the gene matches. CDR3 length: 14 residues. CDR3 amino acids: CATRGTSGRYEQYF. The DNA for the CDR3 is TGTGCCACCAGAGGGACTAGCGGGCGGTACGAGCAGTACTTC.

This chain links TRBV7-3 with TRBJ1-6, with 8 positions matching TRBD1. The ends lost 5 bases at V and 6 bases at J; junction bases unmatched: 3. Per germline, CDR1 SGHTA and CDR2 FQGTGA. The CDR3 has 14 residues. The CDR3: CASSRGQGNSPLHF. CDR3 DNA: TGTGCCAGCAGCCGCGGACAGGGTAATTCACCCCTCCACTTT. Using reference TRBV7-3 and TRBJ1-6 for the parts outside the CDR3, the full variable domain is GAGVSQTPSNKVTEKGKYVELRCDPISGHTALYWYRQSLGQGPEFLIYFQGTGAADDSGLPNDRFFAVRPEGSVSTLKIQRTERGDSAVYLCASSRGQGNSPLHFGNGTRLTVT.

V is TRBV6-8 and J is TRBJ1-2, with TRBD1 matching over 10 bases. CDR1 MNHGY and CDR2 SAAAGT come from the germline V gene. The trim removed 6 bases at V and 3 bases at J, leaving 13 bases unmatched. CDR3 length: 17 residues. The CDR3 loop is CASSRGGQGCLDYGYTF. CDR3 nucleotide sequence: TGTGCCAGCAGCAGGGGGGGACAGGGGTGTTTGGACTATGGCTACACCTTC.

V usage is TRBV10-2 and J usage is TRBJ2-3, with D perhaps matching TRBD2 (7 bases). Germline V gene lookup returns CDR1 WSHSY and CDR2 SAAADI. With 0 bases removed from V and 4 bases from J, the gap between germline ends came to 20 bases. The CDR3 is 18 amino acids. CDR3 nucleotides: TGCGCCAGCAGTGAGTCTGGAGGGGGGGCTGCATACGCAGATACGCAGTATTTT. This translates into CASSESGGGAAYADTQYF.

V is TRBV7-2 and J is TRBJ1-6; 7 nucleotides match TRBD1. There are 15 residues in the CDR3. Germline lookup yields CDR1 SGHTA and CDR2 FQGNSA. V lost 4 bases, J lost 7 bases, and 7 bases stayed unmatched. The CDR3 coding sequence is TGTGCCAGCAGCTCCACCCGGGACAGCAATTCACCCCTCCACTTT. Protein: CASSSTRDSNSPLHF.

This clone was seen a handful of times. The rearrangement uses TRBV9 and TRBJ1-4, with 9 bases identical to TRBD1. The CDR3 is made up of 15 amino acids. CDR1 and CDR2 from the germline V gene are SGDLS and YYNGEE. The ends lost 3 bases at V and 12 bases at J; junction bases unmatched: 12. CDR3 in DNA: TGTGCCAGCAGCGACAACAATAACAGGGGGCTGGAACTGTTTTTT. Translating gives CASSDNNNRGLELFF.

This clone has just a few counts. The chain carries TRBV18 and TRBJ2-7; the match to TRBD2 covers 8 bases. Germline V gene data show CDR1 as KGHSH and CDR2 as LQKENI. V trimming: 2 bases; J trimming: 4 bases; junction bases outside the gene matches: 4. This CDR3 region has 14 residues. The CDR3 loop is CASSPGLAGYEQYF. The CDR3 region has the DNA TGTGCCAGCTCACCAGGGCTAGCGGGTTACGAGCAGTACTTC.

A note on this clone: This CDR3 is also generated by other DNA sequences in the sample. The rearrangement links TRBV30 to TRBJ2-1; TRBD2 matches at 10 bases. The CDR3 spans 14 residues. CDR1 and CDR2 from the germline V gene are GTSNPN and SVGIG (reference sequence). V shed 2 bases, J shed 4 bases, and the junction held 2 bases outside the gene matches. CDR3 bases: TGTGCCTGGAGTCGACTAGCGGGTTACAATGAGCAGTTCTTC. Residues: CAWSRLAGYNEQFF.

The table lists this clone with a count of one. The chain's CDR3 is CASSSTGGGVNEKLFF. DNA for the CDR3: TGTGCCAGCAGCTCCACCGGAGGTGGGGTTAATGAAAAACTGTTTTTT. The chain links TRBV2 to TRBJ1-4; no clear D gene. In germline, CDR1 is SNHLY, CDR2 FYNNEI. CDR3 length equals 16 residues. The germline V and J ends were trimmed by 6 bases and 4 bases, with 18 bases remaining between them.

The chain joins TRBV7-7 to TRBJ2-7; a possible D gene is TRBD2 (6 bases). Trimming cost V 5 bases and J 2 bases, with 10 bases left between them. This CDR3 region has 13 residues. Germline V gene sequence: CDR1 SSHAT, CDR2 FNYEAQ (reference sequence). CDR3 loop: CASSPAGTYEQYF. The CDR3 DNA sequence: TGTGCCAGCAGCCCGGCGGGGACCTACGAGCAGTACTTC. The variable domain in full, with the rest retrieved from reference TRBV7-7 and TRBJ2-7, is GAGVSQSPRYKVTKRGQDVTLRCDPISSHATLYWYQQALGQGPEFLTYFNYEAQPDKSGLPSDRFSAERPEGSISTLTIQRTEQRDSAMYRCASSPAGTYEQYFGPGTRLTVT.

The chain combines TRBV18 with TRBJ2-1, with a possible D match to TRBD2 (6 bases). V was shortened by 3 bases and J by 6 bases, with 15 bases between the two germline ends. CDR1 and CDR2 (germline): KGHSH, LQKENI. The CDR3 runs to 15 residues. The CDR3 DNA reads as TGTGCCAGCTCACCTTTCCGGGACTTTTCCAATGAGCAGTTCTTC. The encoded protein is CASSPFRDFSNEQFF.

The chain links TRBV5-4 to TRBJ2-1; 13 bases map to TRBD2. CDR3 size: 17 residues. V lost 3 bases, J lost 6 bases, and 9 bases stayed unmatched. Germline CDR1 SGHNT, CDR2 YYREEE (reference sequence). The DNA for the CDR3 is TGTGCCAGCAGCTCTAAAGGACTAGCGGGAGTCCTCAATGAGCAGTTCTTC. Translation gives CASSSKGLAGVLNEQFF.

V and J are TRBV6-5 and TRBJ2-1, with D perhaps TRBD1 (5 bases). Trimming left V 4 bases short and J 4 bases short, with 11 bases between. CDR3 length equals 14 residues. Germline lookup yields CDR1 MNHEY and CDR2 SVGAGI. CDR3 DNA: TGTGCCAGCAGTTCCCAGGGCTCGTACAATGAGCAGTTCTTC. Its protein product is CASSSQGSYNEQFF.

The CDR3 sequence is CASSRSLILGTIYF. The CDR3 nucleotides read TGTGCCAGCAGCAGGTCTTTGATTTTAGGCACCATATATTTT. This rearrangement joins TRBV28 to TRBJ1-3, with D hard to call. The CDR3 runs 14 residues. Germline V gives CDR1 MDHEN, CDR2 SYDVKM. V was shortened by 6 bases and J by 9 bases, with 18 bases between the two germline ends. The full variable domain, completed using reference TRBV28 and TRBJ1-3, is DVKVTQSSRYLVKRTGEKVFLECVQDMDHENMFWYRQDPGLGLRLIYFSYDVKMKEKGDIPEGYSVSREKKERFSLILESASTNQTSMYLCASSRSLILGTIYFGEGSWLTVV.

This rearrangement joins TRBV24-1 to TRBJ2-5, with D possibly TRBD1 on 6 matching bases. Germline lookup yields CDR1 KGHDR and CDR2 SFDVKD. The CDR3 totals 18 residues. Trimming stripped 3 bases from V and 1 base from J, with 20 bases between. CDR3 in DNA: TGTGCCACCAGTGATATGGCCCCACAGGGTTCGGTCCAAGAGACCCAGTACTTC. It is translated as CATSDMAPQGSVQETQYF.

The rearrangement uses TRBV7-6 and TRBJ2-1; D is unresolved. Germline V lookup: CDR1 SGHVS, CDR2 FNYEAQ. The V gene lost 4 bases and the J gene lost 0 bases, with 4 bases spanning the gap. The CDR3 totals 13 residues. CDR3 residues: CASSSSSYNEQFF. In nucleotides, the CDR3 is TGTGCCAGCAGCTCGAGCTCCTACAATGAGCAGTTCTTC.

CDR3 loop: CASSEGALRGNSPLHF. CDR3 in DNA: TGTGCCAGCAGTGAAGGGGCCCTGCGGGGGAATTCACCCCTCCACTTT. The rearrangement uses TRBV6-1 and TRBJ1-6; possible D gene TRBD1, 5 bases. V was cut by 1 base and J by 7 bases, with 14 bases left in between. The CDR3 is 16 amino acids. The germline V gene has CDR1 MNHNS and CDR2 SASEGT.

The chain combines TRBV6-1 with TRBJ2-5; 12 nucleotides agree with TRBD2. The CDR3 extends over 19 amino acids. V dropped 0 bases and J dropped 1; count of bases not matched to a gene: 9. Germline CDR1 reads MNHNS; CDR2 reads SASEGT. CDR3 region: CASSEASAGLAGLQETQYF. In nucleotides, the CDR3 is TGTGCCAGCAGTGAAGCCTCGGCGGGACTAGCGGGCCTCCAAGAGACCCAGTACTTC.

V gene TRBV30 combines with J gene TRBJ1-4; D remains ambiguous. The V and J ends lost 0 bases and 1 base respectively, with 15 bases between them. CDR3 length: 17 amino acids. Germline loops: CDR1 GTSNPN, CDR2 SVGIG (reference sequence). This CDR3 reads CAWSVPRRSLTNEKLFF. CDR3 in DNA: TGTGCCTGGAGTGTCCCGAGGCGATCCCTAACTAATGAAAAACTGTTTTTT.

The V gene is TRBV7-6, the J gene TRBJ1-5, with 7 bases identical to TRBD1. The CDR3 loop spans 16 amino acids. Germline V lookup: CDR1 SGHVS, CDR2 FNYEAQ. V gave up 5 bases and J gave up 6 bases; unmatched junction bases: 13. The CDR3 spells CASSALTGDVSQPQHF. Here the CDR3 DNA reads TGTGCCAGCAGCGCACTAACAGGGGATGTAAGTCAGCCCCAGCATTTT.

V usage is TRBV10-3 and J usage is TRBJ1-2; D may be TRBD1 (6 bases). V was cut by 3 bases and J by 7 bases, with 15 bases left in between. Germline lookup yields CDR1 ENHRY and CDR2 SYGVKD. The CDR3 is 14 amino acids. CDR3 loop: CAISESTGSAGYTF. The DNA for the CDR3 is TGTGCCATCAGTGAATCGACAGGTTCAGCTGGCTACACCTTC.

The J gene is TRBJ1-1, the V gene TRBV5-5; D gene unclear. The CDR3 length is 13 residues. V was shortened by 2 bases and J by 6 bases, with 11 bases between the two germline ends. Per the germline V gene, CDR1 is SGHKS and CDR2 is YYEKEE (reference sequence). The CDR3 region has the DNA TGTGCCAGCAGCTTCTCAGGCGTTGCTGAAGCTTTCTTT. It encodes CASSFSGVAEAFF.

This rearrangement joins TRBV25-1 to TRBJ1-2; tentatively, D is TRBD1 (5 bases). Trimming pared 2 bases from V and 2 bases from J, leaving 12 bases between. The CDR3 sequence is 15 residues long. The germline V gene encodes CDR1 MGHDK and CDR2 SYGVNS. The CDR3 DNA reads TGTGCCAGCAGTGAACCAAGAAGGGGAAACTATGGCTACACCTTC. This encodes CASSEPRRGNYGYTF.

The chain has TRBV5-4 and TRBJ2-3; tentatively, D is TRBD2 (6 bases). Germline CDR1 is SGHNT and CDR2 is YYREEE (reference sequence). The CDR3 is 14 amino acids. V was shortened by 4 bases and J by 2 bases, with 11 bases between the two germline ends. The CDR3 loop reads CASSLGGSTDTQYF. Here the CDR3 DNA reads TGTGCCAGCAGCCTGGGAGGCTCCACAGATACGCAGTATTTT.

The chain employs TRBV20-1 and TRBJ2-7; 8 bases are a match to TRBD2. The CDR3 is 11 amino acids. V lost 3 bases and J lost 6; bases outside the gene matches: 1. Germline V gene lookup returns CDR1 DFQATT and CDR2 SNEGSKA (reference sequence). The CDR3 reads CSASSGVEQYF. For the CDR3, the DNA is TGCAGTGCTAGTAGCGGGGTCGAGCAGTACTTC.

The chain joins TRBV19 to TRBJ1-3; D may be TRBD1 (5 bases). Germline V gives CDR1 LNHDA, CDR2 SQIVND (reference sequence). CDR3 length: 14 amino acids. V dropped 5 bases and J dropped 4 bases, with 12 bases sitting between them. DNA of the CDR3: TGTGCCAGTAGTCTTGACAGTCTCGGAAACACCATATATTTT. Amino acid sequence: CASSLDSLGNTIYF.

This rearrangement joins TRBV3-1 (or the pseudogene TRBV3-2) to TRBJ1-2; 7 nucleotides align to TRBD1. Unmatched junction bases numbered 6, after V lost 2 bases and J lost 6 bases. The CDR3 length is 14 residues. CDR1 LGHDT and CDR2 YNNKEL come from the germline V gene (reference sequence). The CDR3 is CASSQRGGQDGYTF. The CDR3 coding sequence is TGTGCCAGCAGCCAAAGAGGGGGCCAGGATGGCTACACCTTC.

CDR3 nucleotide sequence: TGTGCCAGCAGCGTAGGAGGGGGCGGCTCTGGAAACACCATATATTTT. Protein product: CASSVGGGGSGNTIYF. The chain joins TRBV9 to TRBJ1-3; TRBD1 matches at 7 bases. The CDR3 sequence is 16 residues long. J was trimmed by 0 bases and V by 0 bases; bases with no gene match: 3. Germline CDR1 SGDLS, CDR2 YYNGEE.